This TCR beta chain emerged from a study of cytomegalovirus exposure and HLA in healthy donors. The table came from immunoSEQ multiplex PCR; TCRdb's copy has only in-frame clones and leaves some out. The data contain 160,000 or so clones, more than 75% of them seen just once; the ten biggest clones take up roughly 2.7%. The sample was PBMCs. This TCR derives from a man aged 18 to 29 in good health and CMV-seropositive.

The CDR3 region is CASSRTEVSPDTQYF. CDR3 nucleotide sequence: TGTGCCAGCAGCCGAACAGAAGTATCACCGGATACGCAGTATTTT. J is TRBJ2-3 and V is TRBV7-9; D remains ambiguous. CDR1 and CDR2 from the germline V gene are SEHNR and FQNEAQ (reference sequence). Trimming pared 5 bases from V and 6 bases from J, leaving 18 bases between. This CDR3 region has 15 residues.